This is a list of T cell receptor beta chains from one sample in a study of early T cells in non-severe SARS-CoV-2 infection. TCRdb reprocessed the 5' RACE reads via MiXCR and lists one record per CDR3 protein. The sample has about 77,000 distinct CDR3 sequences, about 9.6% seen once; the top ten hold 4.8%. The sequenced sample was whole blood. These TCRs come from an adult who was a healthcare worker with PCR-confirmed SARS-CoV-2 infection or an uninfected control (not recorded which). The CDR3 runs from the conserved cysteine through the conserved F or W. The D gene is left open where the match is weak. The size entry is marked missing in some rows and otherwise reads once, few, many or a size class.

>many|TRBV9|TRBJ2-5|TRBD1
TGTGCCAGCAGCGTAGATCAGGGGGCGAAGGAGACCCAGTACTTC
CASSVDQGAKETQYF
>many|TRBV20-1|TRBJ2-1|TRBD2
TGCAGTGCTAGAGATATGGTCGATCGGGAGGAGTTCTTC
CSARDMVDREEFF
>.|TRBV3-1|TRBJ2-3|.
TGTGCCAGCAGCCTCCAACCGGGACTGGTAACAGATACGCAGTATTTT
CASSLQPGLVTDTQYF
>many|TRBV11-3|TRBJ2-1|.
TGTGCCAGCAGCCCTGAGCCCTACAATGAGCAGTTCTTC
CASSPEPYNEQFF
>few|TRBV7-8|TRBJ2-2|.
TGTGCCAGCAGCTTTACCGATCGACCGTCCGGGGAGCTGTTTTTT
CASSFTDRPSGELFF
>few|TRBV4-2|TRBJ1-6|.
TGTGCCAGCAGCCAAGATGCAGGAAGCTCCTATAATTCACCCCTCCACTTT
CASSQDAGSSYNSPLHF
>few|TRBV6-1|TRBJ2-1|TRBD2
TGTGCCAGCGGGGGGGTGGAATTTAATGAGCAGTTCTTC
CASGGVEFNEQFF
>.|TRBV4-1|TRBJ2-5|.
TGCGCCAGCAGCCGAGACTCTTTGGGAATCCAAGAGACCCAGTACTTC
CASSRDSLGIQETQYF
>many|TRBV7-2|TRBJ1-3|.
TGTGCCAGCAGCTTACACGGGCGTCAGGTCTCTGGAAACACCATATATTTT
CASSLHGRQVSGNTIYF
>many|TRBV9|TRBJ1-1|TRBD1
TGTGCCAGCAGCGTTAAATCAGGGGGAGCGATGAACACTGAAGCTTTCTTT
CASSVKSGGAMNTEAFF
>.|TRBV7-3|TRBJ1-6|.
TGTGCCAGCAGCTCGAGTAGCGATGATTCACCCCTCCACTTT
CASSSSSDDSPLHF
>.|TRBV18|TRBJ2-7|.
TGTGCCAGCTCACCACTCAGCGAGACCTTCGAGCAGTACTTC
CASSPLSETFEQYF
>few|TRBV6-1|TRBJ1-5|.
TGTGCCAGCAGTGAACTCGGCAGGGAAAGGCAGCCCCAGCATTTT
CASSELGRERQPQHF
>many|TRBV19|TRBJ2-7|TRBD2
TGTGCCAGTAGTGAAACTAGCGGGAGTTACGAGCAGTACTTC
CASSETSGSYEQYF
>few|TRBV20-1|TRBJ2-1|.
TGCAGTGCTAGAGATTTCCAGGGAATAAATGAGCAGTTCTTC
CSARDFQGINEQFF
>many|TRBV28|TRBJ1-2|.
TGTGCCAGCAGTTTCATCGGTTTGTCGACAGGCAGAAACTATGGCTACACCTTC
CASSFIGLSTGRNYGYTF
>many|TRBV28|TRBJ2-7|TRBD2
TGTGCCAGTGCTTCGGGAGCGGGGGGCTCCTACGAGCAGTACTTC
CASASGAGGSYEQYF
>many|TRBV3-1|TRBJ1-1|.
TGTGCCAGCAGCCAAAGAACTCAACCGGGACCCCAAGAAGCTTTCTTT
CASSQRTQPGPQEAFF
>many|TRBV5-1|TRBJ1-4|.
TGCGCCAGCAGCTTGTCGCTGAATGAAAAACTGTTTTTT
CASSLSLNEKLFF
>few|TRBV6-1|TRBJ1-6|.
TGTGCCAGCAGTGAGGTGTGGCAGGGCCTGGGATCGAATTCACCCCTCCACTTT
CASSEVWQGLGSNSPLHF
>.|TRBV2|TRBJ1-2|.
TGTGCCAGCGCCCGATCTGACACCCAGGGGTATGGCTACACCTTC
CASARSDTQGYGYTF
>many|TRBV7-2|TRBJ1-1|TRBD1
TGTGCCAGCAGCTCATTAGGGACAGGGAACACTGAAGCTTTCTTT
CASSSLGTGNTEAFF
>many|TRBV18|TRBJ2-2|.
TGTGCCAGCTCACCAGGGGCCACGAACACCGGGGAGCTGTTTTTT
CASSPGATNTGELFF
>many|TRBV11-2|TRBJ1-2|TRBD1
TGTGCCAGCAGCTTGGCGAGTCTTCGGGACAGTCCTAACTATGGCTACACCTTC
CASSLASLRDSPNYGYTF
>.|TRBV7-7|TRBJ2-2|.
TGTGCCAGCAGCTTAGAGCAGGGGCCCACCGGGGAGCTGTTTTTT
CASSLEQGPTGELFF
>.|TRBV7-2|TRBJ2-2|.
TGTGCCAGCAGCTCCAGTGGTTACACCGGGGAGCTGTTTTTT
CASSSSGYTGELFF
>.|TRBV12-3/TRBV12-4|TRBJ2-5|.
TGTGCCAGCAGTTTCCAGGGGCTGAGGCAAGAGACCCAGTACTTC
CASSFQGLRQETQYF
>many|TRBV6-1|TRBJ2-3|.
TGTGCCAGCTCCCCGCCGGGCGGGATTACAGATACGCAGTATTTT
CASSPPGGITDTQYF
>.|TRBV28|TRBJ1-2|.
TGTGCCAGCACCCCTGGCTATGGCTACACCTTC
CASTPGYGYTF
>few|TRBV10-3|TRBJ2-7|.
TGTGCCATCAGTGGACCGACAGGATACGAGCAGTACTTC
CAISGPTGYEQYF
>.|TRBV20-1|TRBJ1-4|.
TGCAGTGCTAGAGTTAGCAGGTCCGCAACTAATGAAAAACTGTTTTTT
CSARVSRSATNEKLFF
>many|TRBV2|TRBJ2-7|.
TGTGCCAGCAGACGCCGGGAGCAGTACTTC
CASRRREQYF
>.|TRBV4-2|TRBJ2-3|.
TGTGCCAGCAGCCAAGGGGGCGATAGCACAGATACGCAGTATTTT
CASSQGGDSTDTQYF
>many|TRBV20-1|TRBJ1-2|.
TGCAGTGCTAGACAGGGTCCAGGCTATGGCTACACCTTC
CSARQGPGYGYTF
>many|TRBV6-1|TRBJ2-5|.
TGTGCCAGCAGTGAAGCGGGCCTGGAAGAGACCCAGTACTTC
CASSEAGLEETQYF
>many|TRBV20-1|TRBJ1-2|.
TGCAGTGTGGAGGGGAACTATGGCTACACCTTC
CSVEGNYGYTF
>few|TRBV15|TRBJ2-7|.
TGTGCCACCAGCAGAGAGCTCGGCGAGCAGTACTTC
CATSRELGEQYF
>many|TRBV7-3|TRBJ2-1|TRBD1
TGTGCCAGCAGCTTAATACCGCAGGGGGCTTACAATGAGCAGTTCTTC
CASSLIPQGAYNEQFF
>few|TRBV28|TRBJ2-7|.
TGTGCCAGCAGTTCACACCAACCCCGGCATGTGAACTTC
CASSSHQPRHVNF
>.|TRBV12-3/TRBV12-4|TRBJ1-2|.
TGTGCCAGCAGTTTAGCGCTATTGGAGGGTTACGGCTACACCTTC
CASSLALLEGYGYTF
>.|TRBV27|TRBJ2-7|TRBD1
TGTGCCAGCAGTTGGACAGGGTCCCCGGGAGAGCAGTACTTC
CASSWTGSPGEQYF
>.|TRBV7-8|TRBJ2-3|.
TGTGCCAGCAGCTTAGCGGGGGTTGGCACAGATACGCAGTATTTT
CASSLAGVGTDTQYF
>many|TRBV2|TRBJ1-1|.
TGTGCCAGCAGTGAACTGTCGACAGAGAACACTGAAGCTTTCTTT
CASSELSTENTEAFF
>many|TRBV28|TRBJ2-7|TRBD2
TGTGCCACAGGGACTAGCGGCGCCTACGAGCAGTACTTC
CATGTSGAYEQYF
>many|TRBV28|TRBJ1-5|.
TGTGCCAGCAGAGGGGATCAGCCCCAGCATTTT
CASRGDQPQHF
>many|TRBV28|TRBJ2-3|TRBD2
TGTGCCAGCCCCCCTCCGGGGCGGGAGCTTCGCACAGATACGCAGTATTTT
CASPPPGRELRTDTQYF
>many|TRBV18|TRBJ1-4|.
TGTGCCAGCTCATACTACGTGGAGGAAAAACTGTTTTTT
CASSYYVEEKLFF
>many|TRBV30|TRBJ2-1|.
TGTGCCTGGGGTACACTAGATGAGCAGTTCTTC
CAWGTLDEQFF
>few|TRBV7-9|TRBJ2-3|.
TGTGCCAGCAGCCAGACTTCGAAGGCGCAGTATTTT
CASSQTSKAQYF
>few|TRBV7-7|TRBJ2-5|.
TGTGCCAGCAGCTTAGACGGAGGGGGACAGACGAGGGAGACCCAGTACTTC
CASSLDGGGQTRETQYF
>few|TRBV2|TRBJ2-2|.
TGTGCCAGCAGTGACCCCGGGGAGCTGTTTTTT
CASSDPGELFF
>few|TRBV27|TRBJ2-6|TRBD1
TGTGCCAGCAAACCAACAGGGACAGGGTATTGGGGGGCCAACGTCCTGACTTTC
CASKPTGTGYWGANVLTF
>many|TRBV11-2|TRBJ2-1|TRBD1
TGTGCCAGCAGCCTTGACAGGGGTGACGATGAGCAGTTCTTC
CASSLDRGDDEQFF